This TCR beta chain originates from a study of blood T cell repertoires in COVID-19. Across the study: From T cells, B-cell-depleted T cells, or PBMCs came the material, which was cDNA or gDNA.

Authors' data handling: Amplifying reference gene primers gave estimates of nucleated cell counts. Some clones are missing from TCRdb's copy, which holds only in-frame ones; the method was immunoSEQ multiplex PCR. The DNA was the basis for D and trimming; V, J and clone size are from that table. The sample carries under 350,000 clones, around 85% recorded once. This clone was detected only a few times. In terms of age and location, participants ranged from roughly 18 to 95 years and lived in about two dozen US areas. Trimming took 1 base from V and 0 from J, leaving 9 bases between them. CDR1 is LGHNA, CDR2 YSLEER, per germline. The CDR3 contains 15 residues.

The chain has TRBV4-3 and TRBJ1-1; D perhaps matches TRBD1 (5 bases). This TCR came from a woman in her 40s with acute COVID-19. Sequenced input: PBMCs or T cells enriched from blood (not recorded which). CDR3 coding DNA: TGCGCCAGCAGCCAAGGTCAGGGTCTGAACACTGAAGCTTTCTTT. This translates into CASSQGQGLNTEAFF.